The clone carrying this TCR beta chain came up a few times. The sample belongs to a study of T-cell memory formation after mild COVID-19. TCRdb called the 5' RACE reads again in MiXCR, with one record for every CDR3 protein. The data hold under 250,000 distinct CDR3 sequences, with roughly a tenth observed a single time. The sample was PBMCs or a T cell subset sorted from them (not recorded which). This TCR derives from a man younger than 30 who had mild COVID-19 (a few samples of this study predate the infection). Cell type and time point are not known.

The CDR3 reads CASSWTLDAKLFF. As DNA, the CDR3 is TGTGCCAGCAGCTGGACCTTAGACGCGAAACTGTTTTTT. V is TRBV6-2 or TRBV6-3 and J is TRBJ1-4; the D is unclear. Germline CDR1 MNHEY, CDR2 SVGEGT. This CDR3 comprises 13 residues. Trimming left V 6 bases short and J 11 bases short, with 16 bases between.